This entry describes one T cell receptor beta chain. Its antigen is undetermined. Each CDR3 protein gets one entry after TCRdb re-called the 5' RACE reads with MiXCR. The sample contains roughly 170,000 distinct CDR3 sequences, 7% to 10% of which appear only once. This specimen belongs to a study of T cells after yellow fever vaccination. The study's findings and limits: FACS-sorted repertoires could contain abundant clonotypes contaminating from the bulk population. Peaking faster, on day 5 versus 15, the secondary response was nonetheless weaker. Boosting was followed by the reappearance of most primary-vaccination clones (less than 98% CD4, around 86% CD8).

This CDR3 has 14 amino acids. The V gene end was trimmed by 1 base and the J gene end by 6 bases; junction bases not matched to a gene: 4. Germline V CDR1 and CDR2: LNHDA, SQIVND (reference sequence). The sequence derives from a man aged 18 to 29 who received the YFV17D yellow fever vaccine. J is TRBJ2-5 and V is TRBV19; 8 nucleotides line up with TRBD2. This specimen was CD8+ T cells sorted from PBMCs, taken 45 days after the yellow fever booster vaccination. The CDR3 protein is CASSIVPGGKTQYF. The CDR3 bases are TGTGCCAGTAGTATAGTTCCGGGGGGGAAGACCCAGTACTTC.